This T cell receptor beta chain was captured by sequencing in a study of blood T cell repertoires in COVID-19. About the research overall: The study drew acute and convalescent COVID-19 samples from the United States, Italy and Spain. T cells, B-cell-depleted T cells, or PBMCs provided the cDNA or gDNA that served as material.

In the authors' methods: Reference gene primer amplification gave estimated nucleated cell counts. The data were produced by immunoSEQ multiplex PCR, yet TCRdb's version contains in-frame clones alone and is incomplete. The V and J calls and clone size are taken from that table; D and trimming were inferred from the DNA. The table has roughly 120,000 clones, 81% seen once. Trimming cost V 6 bases and J 1 base, with 16 bases left between them. This CDR3 spans 16 amino acids. Germline CDR1 MNHNY, CDR2 SVGAGI (reference sequence). This sequence joins TRBV6-6 and TRBJ1-5; perhaps TRBD1 as D (5 bases). Material: peripheral blood. This receptor was obtained from a man in his forties or fifties with acute or convalescent COVID-19. CDR3 DNA sequence: TGTGCCAGCAGCCTCCTCGGGGGGGGGAGCAATCAGCCCCAGCATTTT. As protein: CASSLLGGGSNQPQHF.